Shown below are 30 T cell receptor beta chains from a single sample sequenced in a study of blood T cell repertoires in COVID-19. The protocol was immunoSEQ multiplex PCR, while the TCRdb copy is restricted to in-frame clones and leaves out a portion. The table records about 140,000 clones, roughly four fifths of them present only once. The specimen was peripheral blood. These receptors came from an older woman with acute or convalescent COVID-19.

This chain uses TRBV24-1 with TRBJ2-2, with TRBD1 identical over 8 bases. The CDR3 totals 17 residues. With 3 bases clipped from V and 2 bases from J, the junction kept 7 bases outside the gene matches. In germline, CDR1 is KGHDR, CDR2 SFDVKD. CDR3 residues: CATSDPPGTGNTGELFF. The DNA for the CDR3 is TGTGCCACCAGTGATCCCCCCGGGACAGGAAACACCGGGGAGCTGTTTTTT.

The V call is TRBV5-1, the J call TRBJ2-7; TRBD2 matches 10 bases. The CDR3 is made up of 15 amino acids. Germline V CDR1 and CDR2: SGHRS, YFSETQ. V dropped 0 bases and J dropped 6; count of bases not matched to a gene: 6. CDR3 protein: CASSLGSGRTIEQYF. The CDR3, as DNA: TGCGCCAGCAGCTTGGGTAGCGGGAGGACGATCGAGCAGTACTTC.

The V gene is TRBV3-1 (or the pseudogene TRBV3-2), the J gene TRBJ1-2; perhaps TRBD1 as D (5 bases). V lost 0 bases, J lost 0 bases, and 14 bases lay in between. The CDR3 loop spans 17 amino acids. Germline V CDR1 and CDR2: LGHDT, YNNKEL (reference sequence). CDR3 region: CASSQDPRGSSNYGYTF. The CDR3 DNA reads TGTGCCAGCAGCCAAGACCCAAGGGGATCTTCTAACTATGGCTACACCTTC.

The CDR3 DNA reads as TGTGCCAGCAGCGTCCAGACAGGGGGCACAGATACGCAGTATTTT. This gives the protein CASSVQTGGTDTQYF. The V call is TRBV9, the J call TRBJ2-3; 8 positions agree with TRBD1. There are 15 residues in the CDR3. Trimming at V came to 2 bases and at J to 1 base, leaving 3 bases not matched to a gene. Germline V lookup: CDR1 SGDLS, CDR2 YYNGEE.

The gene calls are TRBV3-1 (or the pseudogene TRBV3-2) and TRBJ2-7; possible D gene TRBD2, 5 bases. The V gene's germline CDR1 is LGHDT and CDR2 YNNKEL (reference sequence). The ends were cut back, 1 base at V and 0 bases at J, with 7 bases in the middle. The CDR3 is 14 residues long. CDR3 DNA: TGTGCCAGCAGCCAAGGCCGGGGCTCCTACGAGCAGTACTTC. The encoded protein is CASSQGRGSYEQYF.

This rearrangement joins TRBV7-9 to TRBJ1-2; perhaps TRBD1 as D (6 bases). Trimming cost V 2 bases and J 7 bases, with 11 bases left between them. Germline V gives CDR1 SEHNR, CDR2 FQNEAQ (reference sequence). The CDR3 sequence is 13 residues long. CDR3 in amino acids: CASSLSQGFGYTF. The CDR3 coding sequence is TGTGCCAGCAGCTTAAGCCAGGGGTTTGGCTACACCTTC.

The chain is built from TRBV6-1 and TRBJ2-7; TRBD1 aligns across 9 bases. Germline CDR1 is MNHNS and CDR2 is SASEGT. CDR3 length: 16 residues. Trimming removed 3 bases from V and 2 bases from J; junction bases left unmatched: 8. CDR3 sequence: CASSDVPGQGTYEQYF. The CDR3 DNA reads TGTGCCAGCAGTGACGTCCCGGGACAGGGAACCTACGAGCAGTACTTC.

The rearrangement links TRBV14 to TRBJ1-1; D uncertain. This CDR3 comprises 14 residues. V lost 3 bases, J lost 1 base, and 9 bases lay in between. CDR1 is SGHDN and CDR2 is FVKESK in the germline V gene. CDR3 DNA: TGTGCCAGCAGCCAGTTAGCTGGGAACACTGAAGCTTTCTTT. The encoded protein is CASSQLAGNTEAFF.

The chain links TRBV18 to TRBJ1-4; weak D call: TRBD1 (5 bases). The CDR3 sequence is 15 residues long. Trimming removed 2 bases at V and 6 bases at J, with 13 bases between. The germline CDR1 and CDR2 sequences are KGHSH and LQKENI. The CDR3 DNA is TGTGCCAGCTCACCAAGGGAAGGCAGGGATGAAAAACTGTTTTTT. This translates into CASSPREGRDEKLFF. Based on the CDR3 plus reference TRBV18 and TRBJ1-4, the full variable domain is NAGVMQNPRHLVRRRGQEARLRCSPMKGHSHVYWYRQLPEEGLKFMVYLQKENIIDESGMPKERFSAEFPKEGPSILRIQQVVRGDSAAYFCASSPREGRDEKLFFGSGTQLSVL.

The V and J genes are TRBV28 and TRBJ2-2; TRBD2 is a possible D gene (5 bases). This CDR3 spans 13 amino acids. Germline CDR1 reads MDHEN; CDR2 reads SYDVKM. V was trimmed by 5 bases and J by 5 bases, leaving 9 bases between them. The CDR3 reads CASSLSGTGELFF. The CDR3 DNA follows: TGTGCCAGCAGTCTCAGCGGAACCGGGGAGCTGTTTTTT.

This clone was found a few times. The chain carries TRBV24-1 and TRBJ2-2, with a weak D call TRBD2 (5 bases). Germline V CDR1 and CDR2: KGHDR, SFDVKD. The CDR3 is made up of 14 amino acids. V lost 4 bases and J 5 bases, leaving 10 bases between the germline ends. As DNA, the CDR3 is TGTGCCACCAGTGACCCTGGACTGACCGGGGAGCTGTTTTTT. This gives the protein CATSDPGLTGELFF.

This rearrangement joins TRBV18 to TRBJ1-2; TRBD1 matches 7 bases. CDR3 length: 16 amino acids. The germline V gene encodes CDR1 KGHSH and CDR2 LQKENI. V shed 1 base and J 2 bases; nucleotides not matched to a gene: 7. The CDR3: CASSPQNTGVNYGYTF. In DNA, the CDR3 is TGTGCCAGCTCACCACAGAATACAGGGGTGAACTATGGCTACACCTTC.

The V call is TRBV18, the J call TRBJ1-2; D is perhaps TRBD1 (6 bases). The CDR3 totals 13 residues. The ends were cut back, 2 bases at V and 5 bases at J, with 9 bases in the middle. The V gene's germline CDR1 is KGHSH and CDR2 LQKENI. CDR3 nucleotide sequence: TGTGCCAGCTCACCAGAGAGGGGGTATGGCTACACCTTC. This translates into CASSPERGYGYTF.

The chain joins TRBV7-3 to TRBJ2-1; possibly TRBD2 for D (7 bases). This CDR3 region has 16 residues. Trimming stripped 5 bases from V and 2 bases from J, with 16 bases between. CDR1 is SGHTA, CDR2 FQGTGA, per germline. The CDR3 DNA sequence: TGTGCCAGCAGCGTAAAGGGCGGGGGCACCTACAATGAGCAGTTCTTC. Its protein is CASSVKGGGTYNEQFF.

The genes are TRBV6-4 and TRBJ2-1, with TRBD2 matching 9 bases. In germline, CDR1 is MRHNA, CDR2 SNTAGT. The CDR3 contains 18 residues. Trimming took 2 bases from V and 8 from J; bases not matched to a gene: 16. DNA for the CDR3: TGTGCCAGCAGTGACAGGGGGGCTAGCGGGACAAAGTTATATGAGCAGTTCTTC. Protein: CASSDRGASGTKLYEQFF.

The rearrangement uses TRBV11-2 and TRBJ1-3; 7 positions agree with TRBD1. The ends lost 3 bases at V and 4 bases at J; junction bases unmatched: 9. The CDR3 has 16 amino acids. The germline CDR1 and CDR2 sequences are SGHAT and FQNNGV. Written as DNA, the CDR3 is TGTGCCAGCAGCTTGTTGAGGGCACAGGGGGGAAACACCATATATTTT. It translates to CASSLLRAQGGNTIYF.

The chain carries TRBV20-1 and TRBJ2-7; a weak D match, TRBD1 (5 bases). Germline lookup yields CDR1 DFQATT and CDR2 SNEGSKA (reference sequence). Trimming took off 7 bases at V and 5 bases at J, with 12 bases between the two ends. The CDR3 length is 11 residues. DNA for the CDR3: TGCAGTGGCAGGGAACTTAACGAGCAGTACTTC. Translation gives CSGRELNEQYF.

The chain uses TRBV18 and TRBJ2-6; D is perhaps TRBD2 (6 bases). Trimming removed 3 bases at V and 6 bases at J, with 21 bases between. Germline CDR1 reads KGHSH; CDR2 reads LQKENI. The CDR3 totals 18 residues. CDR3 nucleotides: TGTGCCAGCTCACCGGAGGGGTTCTCTGGTTTCGAGGCCAACGTCCTGACTTTC. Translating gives CASSPEGFSGFEANVLTF.

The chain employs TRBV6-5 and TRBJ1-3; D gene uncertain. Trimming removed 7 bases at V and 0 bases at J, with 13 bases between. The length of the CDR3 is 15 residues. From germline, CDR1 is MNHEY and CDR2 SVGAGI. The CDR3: CASMRSTFSGNTIYF. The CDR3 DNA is TGTGCCAGCATGAGGTCGACTTTCTCTGGAAACACCATATATTTT.

CDR3 sequence reads: CASSLAGGPTDEQYF. The CDR3 DNA follows: TGTGCCAGCAGTTTAGCGGGAGGTCCTACCGACGAGCAGTACTTC. This chain joins TRBV28 and TRBJ2-7; 8 nucleotides line up with TRBD2. V lost 2 bases and J lost 5; bases outside the gene matches: 8. This CDR3 is 15 amino acids long. Germline V CDR1 and CDR2: MDHEN, SYDVKM.

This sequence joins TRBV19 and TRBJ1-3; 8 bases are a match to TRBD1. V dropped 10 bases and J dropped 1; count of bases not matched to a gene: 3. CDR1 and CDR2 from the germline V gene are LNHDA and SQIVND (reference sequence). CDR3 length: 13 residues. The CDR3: CATQGASGNTIYF. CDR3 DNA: TGTGCCACTCAGGGGGCGTCTGGAAACACCATATATTTT.

The CDR3 nucleotides are TGTGCCAGCAGTTTATTGGGACAGGATCCCTACGAGCAGTACTTC. Encoded protein: CASSLLGQDPYEQYF. The gene calls are TRBV28 and TRBJ2-7; 8 bases agree with TRBD1. The V and J ends lost 1 base and 2 bases, in that order; junction bases with no gene match: 4. Germline V CDR1 and CDR2: MDHEN, SYDVKM. CDR3 length equals 15 residues.

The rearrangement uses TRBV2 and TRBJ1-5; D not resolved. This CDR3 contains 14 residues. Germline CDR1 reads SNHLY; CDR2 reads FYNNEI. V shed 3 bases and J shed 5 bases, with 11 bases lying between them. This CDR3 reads CASSDTAGDQPQHF. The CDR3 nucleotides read TGTGCCAGCAGTGATACGGCGGGCGATCAGCCCCAGCATTTT.

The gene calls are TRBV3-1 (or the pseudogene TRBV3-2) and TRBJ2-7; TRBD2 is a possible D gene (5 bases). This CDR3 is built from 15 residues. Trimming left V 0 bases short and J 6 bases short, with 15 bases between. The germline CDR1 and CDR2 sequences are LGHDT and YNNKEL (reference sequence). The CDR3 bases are TGTGCCAGCAGCCAAGACGGATTCGAGGGTCGCGAGCAGTACTTC. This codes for CASSQDGFEGREQYF.

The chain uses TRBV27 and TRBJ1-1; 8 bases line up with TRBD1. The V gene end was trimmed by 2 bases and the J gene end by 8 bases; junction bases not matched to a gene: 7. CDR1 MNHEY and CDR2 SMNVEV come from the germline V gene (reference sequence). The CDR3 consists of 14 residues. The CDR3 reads CASSLDRGGREAFF. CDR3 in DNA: TGTGCCAGCAGTTTAGACAGGGGAGGTAGGGAAGCTTTCTTT.

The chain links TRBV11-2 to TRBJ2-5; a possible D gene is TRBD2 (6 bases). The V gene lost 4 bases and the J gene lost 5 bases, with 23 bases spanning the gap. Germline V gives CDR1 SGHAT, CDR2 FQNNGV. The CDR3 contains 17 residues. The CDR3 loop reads CASSSSMRAGRGETQYF. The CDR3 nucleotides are TGTGCCAGCAGCTCTTCCATGAGGGCCGGGAGAGGGGAGACCCAGTACTTC.

CDR3 protein: CASSGSLGGTGELFF. The CDR3 DNA sequence: TGTGCCAGCAGTGGAAGCCTGGGAGGGACCGGGGAGCTGTTTTTT. The chain couples TRBV6-4 to TRBJ2-2, with TRBD2 matching over 7 bases. V lost 4 bases, J lost 5 bases, and 7 bases stayed unmatched. CDR3 length equals 15 residues. Looked up from germline, CDR1 is MRHNA and CDR2 is SNTAGT.

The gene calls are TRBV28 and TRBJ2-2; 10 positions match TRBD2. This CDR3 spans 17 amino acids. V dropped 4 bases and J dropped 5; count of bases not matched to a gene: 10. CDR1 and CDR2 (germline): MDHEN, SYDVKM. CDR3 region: CASSSPGALAGTGELFF. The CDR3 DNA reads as TGTGCCAGCAGTTCCCCTGGGGCACTAGCGGGAACCGGGGAGCTGTTTTTT.

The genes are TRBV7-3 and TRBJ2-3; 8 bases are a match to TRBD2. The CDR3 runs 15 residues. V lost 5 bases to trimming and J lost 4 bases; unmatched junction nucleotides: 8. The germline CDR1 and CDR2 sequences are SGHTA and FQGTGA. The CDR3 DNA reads TGTGCCAGCAGCCTGGGACTAGTTACATCAGATACGCAGTATTTT. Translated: CASSLGLVTSDTQYF. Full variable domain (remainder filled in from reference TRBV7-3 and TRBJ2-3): GAGVSQTPSNKVTEKGKYVELRCDPISGHTALYWYRQSLGQGPEFLIYFQGTGAADDSGLPNDRFFAVRPEGSVSTLKIQRTERGDSAVYLCASSLGLVTSDTQYFGPGTRLTVL.

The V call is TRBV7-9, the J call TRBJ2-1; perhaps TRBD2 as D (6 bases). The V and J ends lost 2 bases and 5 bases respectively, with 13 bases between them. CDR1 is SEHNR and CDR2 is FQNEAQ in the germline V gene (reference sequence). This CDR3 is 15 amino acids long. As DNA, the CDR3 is TGTGCCAGCAGCTTAATCGGGCGGGGAGACAATGAGCAGTTCTTC. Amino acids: CASSLIGRGDNEQFF.